This T cell receptor (beta chain) was found in a study of siplizumab effects on memory and regulatory T cells. In the case of this clone: Its antigen remains unidentified.

Study results and limitations: Siplizumab gave mappable alloreactive CD4+ clones an average Treg-derived fraction of about 64%, against around 30% in controls.

For every sample, 75,000 to 100,000 TCR templates were assayed. Sequenced by immunoSEQ multiplex PCR; TCRdb stores in-frame clones only, minus some. The table lists approximately 120,000 clones, about 90% of them singletons, with approximately 0.75% in the top ten. CDR3 size: 13 residues. Trimming took 5 bases from V and 4 from J, leaving 9 bases between them. Germline-derived CDR1 and CDR2 are MNHNS and SASEGT. Sample: Tregs sorted from blood. This chain connects TRBV6-1 to TRBJ1-3; D possibly corresponds to TRBD1 (5 bases). This receptor was identified in a human donor in good health. The CDR3 is CASSRGTGNTIYF. As DNA, the CDR3 is TGTGCCAGCAGTAGGGGTACAGGAAACACCATATATTTT.